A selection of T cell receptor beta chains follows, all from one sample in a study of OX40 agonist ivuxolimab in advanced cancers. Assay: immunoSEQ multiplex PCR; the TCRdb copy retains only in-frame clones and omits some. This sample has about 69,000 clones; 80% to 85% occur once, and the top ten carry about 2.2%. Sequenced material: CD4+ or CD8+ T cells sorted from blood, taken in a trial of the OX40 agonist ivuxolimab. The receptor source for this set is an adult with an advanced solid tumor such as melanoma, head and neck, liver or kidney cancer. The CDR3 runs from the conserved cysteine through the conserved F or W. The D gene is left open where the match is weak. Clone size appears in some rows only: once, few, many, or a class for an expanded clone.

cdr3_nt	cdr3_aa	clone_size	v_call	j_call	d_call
TGTGCCAGCAGTGCCCTGGTTGGAGACAAAAACATTCAGTACTTC	CASSALVGDKNIQYF	-	TRBV6-1	TRBJ2-4	-
TGTGCCAGCAGTGAAGAAGGGGGTCAGAAACTGTTTTTT	CASSEEGGQKLFF	-	TRBV2	TRBJ1-4	-
TGCGCCAGCAGAGCCCTTAGCGGGAGTAGCACAGATACGCAGTATTTT	CASRALSGSSTDTQYF	-	TRBV5-1	TRBJ2-3	TRBD2
TGTGCCAGTAGTATCTACGGAACGTTCGACTATGGCTACACCTTC	CASSIYGTFDYGYTF	-	TRBV19	TRBJ1-2	-
TGTGCCAGCAGCCAATATACCAGACAGGGCGGGGGCAGCGGGGAGCTGTTTTTT	CASSQYTRQGGGSGELFF	-	TRBV4-2	TRBJ2-2	-
TGTGCCAGTAGTACGCGGGGACAGGGCGTTGGTGGCTACACCTTC	CASSTRGQGVGGYTF	-	TRBV19	TRBJ1-2	TRBD1
TGTGCCAGCAGCGTAGCGGGAGGGAGCACAGATACGCAGTATTTT	CASSVAGGSTDTQYF	few	TRBV9	TRBJ2-3	TRBD2
TGTGCCAGCTCCGCCGGGCTTAATGAAAAACTGTTTTTT	CASSAGLNEKLFF	-	TRBV18	TRBJ1-4	-
TGTGCCAGCAGTGATTCCGGGACACTCAATGGCTACACCTTC	CASSDSGTLNGYTF	-	TRBV25-1	TRBJ1-2	-
TGTGCCAGTAGTGCGTACCGGGACAGCGAGCAGTACTTC	CASSAYRDSEQYF	many	TRBV19	TRBJ2-7	TRBD1
TGTGCCAGTAAGGGAGGACAGGGTGGTCAGCCCCAGCATTTT	CASKGGQGGQPQHF	medium-sized	TRBV19	TRBJ1-5	TRBD1
TGTGCCAGCTCACTGGGCACAGGGGGCGGCACAGATACGCAGTATTTT	CASSLGTGGGTDTQYF	-	TRBV18	TRBJ2-3	TRBD1
TGTGCCAGCAGCAAAGGGCCAGGAAGCAATCAGCCCCAGCATTTT	CASSKGPGSNQPQHF	few	TRBV21-1	TRBJ1-5	-
TGTGCCAGTAGAGACCGGGACAGGCTTTCCTATGGCTACACCTTC	CASRDRDRLSYGYTF	-	TRBV19	TRBJ1-2	TRBD1
TGTGCCACCAGCGCGGGGGTTGGGTCACCCCTCCACTTT	CATSAGVGSPLHF	-	TRBV15	TRBJ1-6	-
TGTGCCAGCCTCCTCCGAGGGGTCAACGAGCAGTACTTC	CASLLRGVNEQYF	-	TRBV6-4	TRBJ2-7	-
TGTGCCAGCAGCTTAGCGCGGGGGACTGAAGCTTTCTTT	CASSLARGTEAFF	-	TRBV11-3	TRBJ1-1	-
TGCGCCAGCAGCCAGATGGAGAACACTGAAGCTTTCTTT	CASSQMENTEAFF	-	TRBV5-1	TRBJ1-1	-
TGCGCCAGCAGCTTGAACGGTCCTGGAGAGACCCAGTACTTC	CASSLNGPGETQYF	-	TRBV5-1	TRBJ2-5	-
TGTGCCAGTAGTTCTTGGACAGGGGGCAATCAGCCCCAGCATTTT	CASSSWTGGNQPQHF	-	TRBV19	TRBJ1-5	TRBD1
TGTGCCAGCAGTGAATCCCCAACTACCACCGGGGAGCTGTTTTTT	CASSESPTTTGELFF	-	TRBV25-1	TRBJ2-2	-
TGTGCCAGCAGGATGACTTCGTCCTACAATGAGCAGTTCTTC	CASRMTSSYNEQFF	-	TRBV2	TRBJ2-1	-
TGTGCCAGCAGTGGCGGACAGGGGTTCGTCTATGGCTACACCTTC	CASSGGQGFVYGYTF	-	TRBV2	TRBJ1-2	TRBD1
TGTGCCAGCAGCCCCGGGACAGGGGAAGGTTATGAAAAACTGTTTTTT	CASSPGTGEGYEKLFF	-	TRBV5-4	TRBJ1-4	TRBD1
TGTGCCAGTAGTATGAGGCACGGCTTAGGGCCCCAGCATTTT	CASSMRHGLGPQHF	-	TRBV19	TRBJ1-5	-
TGTGCCAGCAGCGAGACAGGGAGCTATGGCTACACCTTC	CASSETGSYGYTF	-	TRBV7-8	TRBJ1-2	TRBD1
TGTGCCAGCAGCCGCCAGGTTATAGCGGGAGGCGGCAATGAGCAGTTCTTC	CASSRQVIAGGGNEQFF	once	TRBV11-2	TRBJ2-1	TRBD2
TGTGCCAGCACCTTAGGAAGAGAAAAACTGTTTTTT	CASTLGREKLFF	-	TRBV28	TRBJ1-4	-
TGTGCCAGCAGTGAATTTGGGCCGGGGGGGACTAATGAAAAACTGTTTTTT	CASSEFGPGGTNEKLFF	-	TRBV2	TRBJ1-4	-
TGTGCCAGCAGTGACATGGCAGGGAAACAGCCCCAGCATTTT	CASSDMAGKQPQHF	once	TRBV6-4	TRBJ1-5	-
TGTGCCAGCAGCTGGACTGGGTACAATTCACCCCTCCACTTT	CASSWTGYNSPLHF	-	TRBV5-8	TRBJ1-6	-
TGTGCCAGCAGCGTAAACAGGGACACCGGGGAGCTGTTTTTT	CASSVNRDTGELFF	once	TRBV7-9	TRBJ2-2	-
TGTGCCAGCAGCCCAGGGACGGGCAATCAGCCCCAGCATTTT	CASSPGTGNQPQHF	-	TRBV7-8	TRBJ1-5	-
TGTGCCAGCAGCTCCGGCCGGGACATCGTATACAATGAGCAGTTCTTC	CASSSGRDIVYNEQFF	-	TRBV5-4	TRBJ2-1	-
TGTGCCAGCAGCACCACAGGGGGAGGCTACGAGCAGTACTTC	CASSTTGGGYEQYF	few	TRBV7-9	TRBJ2-7	TRBD1
TGCGCCAGCAGCTTGGCGGGAATGAACACTGAAGCTTTCTTT	CASSLAGMNTEAFF	-	TRBV5-1	TRBJ1-1	-